This T cell receptor (beta chain) was recovered during a study of blood T cell repertoires in COVID-19 (dated by TCRdb to 2018 to 2020). The study in broad terms: Samples covering the acute and convalescent phases of COVID-19 were provided by collaborators in the United States, Italy and Spain. The material from the prospective study consisted of cDNA or gDNA derived from T cells, B-cell-depleted T cells, or PBMCs. The repertoires were released in a freely available public database intended as a resource for research on the immune response to SARS-CoV-2. Where HLA class I and class II types were available, the types were taken from metadata supplied by the sample provider, not from assay-based typing. The samples were drawn from the first 160 participants of the ongoing ImmuneRACE study and from about 1,200 subjects provided by 6 global collaborators. Deeply sampled blood TCRbeta repertoires from subjects exposed to, actively infected with, or recovered from COVID-19 were included in the dataset. Sample metadata almost always included a de-identified subject ID, COVID-19 status, age in years and sex. Study-wide findings and limitations: The amount of clinical and demographic metadata varied by source and participant and was provided uncurated.

TCRbeta CDR3 regions were amplified from genomic DNA using the immunoSEQ Assay, a bias-controlled multiplex PCR. Per the original workflow: Within the assay, amplification of reference gene primers was used to estimate how many nucleated cells each sample contained. To quantify the absolute abundance of each unique TCRbeta CDR3 rearrangement, sequence reads were collapsed and filtered. Productive Simpson clonality was computed per sample as the square root of Simpson's diversity index over productive rearrangements. Entries here come from immuneACCESS through TCRdb and include only in-frame sequences with V and J called. Some clones fail to appear in such tables; in the studies checked, an unresolved V gene covers under half of the shortfall, and the cause of the remainder is unknown. That table supplies the V and J calls and clone size; D and trimming were determined from the DNA. Here the sample has hundreds of thousands of clones; roughly 86% occur a single time. The ten largest make up about 2.9% of the sample.

Collaborating institutions collected whole blood in K2EDTA tubes following their own protocols. Collaborator samples were shipped for TCRbeta analysis as frozen whole blood, isolated PBMCs, or DNA extracted from either sample type. Comment on this clone: It has no known antigen specificity. It has no much larger one-base neighbor in the sample; base qualities were not kept.

The CDR3, cysteine through phenylalanine, is 14 amino acids long. The entry retains the CDR3 DNA only, 42 bases that are in frame from base 1. Relative to germline, V is missing 0 bases and J is missing 7 bases, with 0 bases of the junction outside any gene match. The germline V gene encodes CDR1 MNHEY and CDR2 SVGEGT. The TCR comes from a human donor in a cohort sampled during active COVID-19. Sequencing used peripheral blood. This chain joins TRBV6-2 or TRBV6-3 to TRBJ2-5, with 12 bases in between that match TRBD2. The CDR3 in this case is CASSYSGLAGTQYF. Here is the DNA: TGTGCCAGCAGTTACTCGGGACTAGCGGGGACCCAGTACTTC.